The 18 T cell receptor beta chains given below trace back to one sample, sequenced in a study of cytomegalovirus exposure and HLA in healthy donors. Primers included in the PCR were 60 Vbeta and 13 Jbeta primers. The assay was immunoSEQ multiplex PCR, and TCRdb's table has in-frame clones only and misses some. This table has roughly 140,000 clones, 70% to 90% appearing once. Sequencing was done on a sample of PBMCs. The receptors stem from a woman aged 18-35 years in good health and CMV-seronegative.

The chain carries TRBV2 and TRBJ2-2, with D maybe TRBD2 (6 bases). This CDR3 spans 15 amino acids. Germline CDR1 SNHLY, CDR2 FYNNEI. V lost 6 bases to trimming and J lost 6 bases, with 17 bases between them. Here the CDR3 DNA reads TGTGCCAGCAGGGGGACTGGCCGAAACTCCGGGGAGCTGTTTTTT. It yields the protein CASRGTGRNSGELFF. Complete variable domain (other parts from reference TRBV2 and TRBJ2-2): EPEVTQTPSHQVTQMGQEVILRCVPISNHLYFYWYRQILGQKVEFLVSFYNNEISEKSEIFDDQFSVERPDGSNFTLKIRSTKLEDSAMYFCASRGTGRNSGELFFGEGSRLTVL.

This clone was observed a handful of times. CDR3 DNA sequence: TGTGCCAGCAGTTTCCTCGGGGGGCGGCGCACAGATACGCAGTATTTT. Its protein is CASSFLGGRRTDTQYF. This chain uses TRBV28 with TRBJ2-3; D is possibly TRBD2 (7 bases). CDR3 length equals 16 residues. Trimming removed 3 bases at V and 1 base at J, with 14 bases between. CDR1 is MDHEN and CDR2 is SYDVKM in the germline V gene.

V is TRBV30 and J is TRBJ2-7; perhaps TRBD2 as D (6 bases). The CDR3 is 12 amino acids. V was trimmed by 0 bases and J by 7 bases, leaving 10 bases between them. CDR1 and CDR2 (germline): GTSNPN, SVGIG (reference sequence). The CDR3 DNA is TGTGCCTGGAGTGTACGGGGGAGTGAGCAGTACTTC. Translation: CAWSVRGSEQYF.

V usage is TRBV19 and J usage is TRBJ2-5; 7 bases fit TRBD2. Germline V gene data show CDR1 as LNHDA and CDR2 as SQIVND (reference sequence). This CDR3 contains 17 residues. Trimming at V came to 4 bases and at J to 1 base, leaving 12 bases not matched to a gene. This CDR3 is CASSTNFGLAVQETQYF. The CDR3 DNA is TGTGCCAGTAGTACCAATTTTGGGCTAGCGGTCCAAGAGACCCAGTACTTC.

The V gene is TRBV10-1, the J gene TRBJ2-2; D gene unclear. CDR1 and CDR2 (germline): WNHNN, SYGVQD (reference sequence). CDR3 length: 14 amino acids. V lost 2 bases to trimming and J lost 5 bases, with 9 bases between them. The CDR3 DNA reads TGCGCCAGCAGTGAGGCCTTGCGGACCGGGGAGCTGTTTTTT. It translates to CASSEALRTGELFF.

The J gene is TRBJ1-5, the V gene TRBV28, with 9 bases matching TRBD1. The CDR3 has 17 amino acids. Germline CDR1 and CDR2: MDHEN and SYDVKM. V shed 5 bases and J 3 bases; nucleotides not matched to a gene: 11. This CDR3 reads CASSTLPGQGLNQPQHF. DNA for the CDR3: TGTGCCAGCAGTACCCTACCGGGACAGGGTCTCAATCAGCCCCAGCATTTT.

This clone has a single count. The CDR3 sequence is CASSLPIGGGSRNEQFF. The CDR3 DNA reads TGTGCCAGCAGCCTACCCATCGGCGGAGGATCTCGGAATGAGCAGTTCTTC. The gene calls are TRBV7-9 and TRBJ2-1; tentatively, D is TRBD2 (5 bases). The CDR3 runs to 17 residues. V lost 5 bases and J lost 7, with 24 bases in between. The V gene's germline CDR1 is SEHNR and CDR2 FQNEAQ (reference sequence).

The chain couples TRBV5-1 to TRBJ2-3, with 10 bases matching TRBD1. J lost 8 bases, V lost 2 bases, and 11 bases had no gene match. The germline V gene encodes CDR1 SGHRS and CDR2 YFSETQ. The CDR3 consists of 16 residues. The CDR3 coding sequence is TGCGCCAGCAGCTTTCGGACAGGGGGGGGTTCGGGTACGCAGTATTTT. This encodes CASSFRTGGGSGTQYF. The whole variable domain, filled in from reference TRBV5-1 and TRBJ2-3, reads KAGVTQTPRYLIKTRGQQVTLSCSPISGHRSVSWYQQTPGQGLQFLFEYFSETQRNKGNFPGRFSGRQFSNSRSEMNVSTLELGDSALYLCASSFRTGGGSGTQYFGPGTRLTVL.

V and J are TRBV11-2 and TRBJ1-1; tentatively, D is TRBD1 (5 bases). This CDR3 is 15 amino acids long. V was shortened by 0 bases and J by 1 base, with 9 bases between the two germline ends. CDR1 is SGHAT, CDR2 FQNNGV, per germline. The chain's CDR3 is CASSLDGRGNTEAFF. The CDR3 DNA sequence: TGTGCCAGCAGCTTAGATGGGAGGGGGAACACTGAAGCTTTCTTT.

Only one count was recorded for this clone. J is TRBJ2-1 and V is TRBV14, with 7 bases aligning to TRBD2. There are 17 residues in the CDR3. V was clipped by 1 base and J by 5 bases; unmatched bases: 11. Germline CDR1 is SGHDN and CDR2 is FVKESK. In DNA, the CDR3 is TGTGCCAGCAGCCAAGTCCCGGGCGGGGGATCGAACAATGAGCAGTTCTTC. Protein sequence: CASSQVPGGGSNNEQFF.

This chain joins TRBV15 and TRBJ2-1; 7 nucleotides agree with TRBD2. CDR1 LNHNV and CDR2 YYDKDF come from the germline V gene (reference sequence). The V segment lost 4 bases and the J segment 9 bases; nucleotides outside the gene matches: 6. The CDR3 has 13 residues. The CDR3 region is CATSNRWGGEQFF. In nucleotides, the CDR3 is TGTGCCACCAGCAACCGGTGGGGGGGTGAGCAGTTCTTC.

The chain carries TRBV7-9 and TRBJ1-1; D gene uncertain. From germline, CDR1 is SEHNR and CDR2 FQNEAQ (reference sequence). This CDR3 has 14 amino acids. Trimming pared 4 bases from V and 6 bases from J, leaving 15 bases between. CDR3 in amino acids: CASSSSWLTSEAFF. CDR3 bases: TGTGCCAGCAGCTCTAGCTGGCTGACTTCTGAAGCTTTCTTT.

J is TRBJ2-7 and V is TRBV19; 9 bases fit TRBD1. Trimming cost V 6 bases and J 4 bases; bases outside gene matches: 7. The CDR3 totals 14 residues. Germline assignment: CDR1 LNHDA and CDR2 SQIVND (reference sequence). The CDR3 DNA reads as TGTGCCAGTAGCTACCGGGACAGGGTGTACGAGCAGTACTTC. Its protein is CASSYRDRVYEQYF.

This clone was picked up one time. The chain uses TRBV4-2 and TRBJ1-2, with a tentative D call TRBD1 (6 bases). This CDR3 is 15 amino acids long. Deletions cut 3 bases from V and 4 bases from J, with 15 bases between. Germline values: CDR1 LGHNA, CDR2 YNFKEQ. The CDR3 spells CASSHSGDGAYGYTF. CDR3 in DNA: TGTGCCAGCAGCCACTCAGGGGATGGTGCCTATGGCTACACCTTC.

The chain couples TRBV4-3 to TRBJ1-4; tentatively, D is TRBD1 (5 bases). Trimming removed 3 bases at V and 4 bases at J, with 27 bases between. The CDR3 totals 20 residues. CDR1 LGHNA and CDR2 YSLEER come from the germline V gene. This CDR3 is CASSHPRGETGEGRNEKLFF. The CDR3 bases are TGCGCCAGCAGCCACCCGAGAGGGGAAACGGGGGAGGGTCGTAATGAAAAACTGTTTTTT.

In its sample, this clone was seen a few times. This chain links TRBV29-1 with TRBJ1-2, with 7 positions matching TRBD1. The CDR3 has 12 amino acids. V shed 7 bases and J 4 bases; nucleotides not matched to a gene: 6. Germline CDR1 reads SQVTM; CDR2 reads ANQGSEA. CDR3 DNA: TGCAGCGGACAGGGTCTTGGCTATGGCTACACCTTC. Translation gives CSGQGLGYGYTF.

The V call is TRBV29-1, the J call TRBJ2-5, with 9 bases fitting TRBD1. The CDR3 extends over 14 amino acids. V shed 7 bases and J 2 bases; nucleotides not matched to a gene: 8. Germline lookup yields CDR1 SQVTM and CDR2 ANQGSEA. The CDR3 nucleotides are TGCAGCGCCGCCACAGGGGGCAGGCAAGAGACCCAGTACTTC. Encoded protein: CSAATGGRQETQYF. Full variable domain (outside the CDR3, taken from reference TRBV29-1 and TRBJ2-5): SAVISQKPSRDICQRGTSLTIQCQVDSQVTMMFWYRQQPGQSLTLIATANQGSEATYESGFVIDKFPISRPNLTFSTLTVSNMSPEDSSIYLCSAATGGRQETQYFGPGTRLLVL.

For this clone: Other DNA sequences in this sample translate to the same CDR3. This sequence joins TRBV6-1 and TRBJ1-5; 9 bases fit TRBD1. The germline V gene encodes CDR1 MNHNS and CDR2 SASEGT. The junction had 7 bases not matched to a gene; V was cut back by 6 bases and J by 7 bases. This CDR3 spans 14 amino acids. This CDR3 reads CASSGGQGNQPQHF. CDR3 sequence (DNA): TGTGCCAGCAGCGGAGGACAGGGGAACCAGCCCCAGCATTTT.